These 6 T cell receptor beta chains were all obtained from the same sample, sequenced in a study of blood T cell repertoires in COVID-19 (dated by TCRdb to about 2020). Libraries came from the immunoSEQ multiplex PCR assay. The table was pulled from immuneACCESS by TCRdb, which kept in-frame rearrangements only. Such tables lose some clones; where checked, under half of the loss comes from unresolved V genes, and the rest has no known cause. The sample records under 300,000 clones, 90% of which are singletons. The ten largest clones capture 3.5% to 4.5% of the sample. Material: peripheral blood. The source of these receptors is a woman between 35 and 50 years old with acute or convalescent COVID-19.

This clone was observed a single time. The rearrangement uses TRBV6-5 and TRBJ1-1; a possible D gene is TRBD1 (5 bases). Between the trimmed V and J ends, which lost 0 bases and 5 bases, there was a span of 13 bases. The CDR3 is 15 residues long. In germline, CDR1 is MNHEY, CDR2 SVGAGI. The DNA of the CDR3 is TGTGCCAGCAGTTACTCTGTTTCAGGGCGGACTGAAGCTTTCTTT. Its translation is CASSYSVSGRTEAFF.

This clone came up once. This sample includes further DNA sequences coding for the same CDR3. This chain joins TRBV5-1 and TRBJ2-1, with TRBD1 identical over 9 bases. CDR1 is SGHRS, CDR2 YFSETQ, per germline. Germline trimming cut 2 bases from V and 1 base from J; bases unmatched to any gene: 1. The CDR3 spans 15 residues. CDR3 residues: CASSFGQGSYNEQFF. The CDR3 region has the DNA TGCGCCAGCAGCTTCGGACAGGGGTCCTACAATGAGCAGTTCTTC. Drawing the rest from reference TRBV5-1 and TRBJ2-1, the complete variable domain is KAGVTQTPRYLIKTRGQQVTLSCSPISGHRSVSWYQQTPGQGLQFLFEYFSETQRNKGNFPGRFSGRQFSNSRSEMNVSTLELGDSALYLCASSFGQGSYNEQFFGPGTRLTVL.

This chain's CDR3 is CASSSTGKFREKLFF. In DNA, the CDR3 is TGTGCCAGCTCATCGACAGGGAAGTTTCGTGAAAAACTGTTTTTT. This chain connects TRBV18 to TRBJ1-4; 7 bases line up with TRBD1. CDR3 length: 15 amino acids. The V and J ends lost 5 bases and 7 bases, in that order; junction bases with no gene match: 10. CDR1 KGHSH and CDR2 LQKENI come from the germline V gene. The variable domain in full, with the rest retrieved from reference TRBV18 and TRBJ1-4, is NAGVMQNPRHLVRRRGQEARLRCSPMKGHSHVYWYRQLPEEGLKFMVYLQKENIIDESGMPKERFSAEFPKEGPSILRIQQVVRGDSAAYFCASSSTGKFREKLFFGSGTQLSVL.

The chain carries TRBV6-5 and TRBJ1-6, with D unresolved. The CDR3 covers 15 residues. V was clipped by 6 bases and J by 3 bases, with 12 bases between them. CDR1 is MNHEY and CDR2 is SVGAGI in the germline V gene. The chain's CDR3 is CASSASPGYNSPLHF. CDR3 DNA sequence: TGTGCCAGCAGCGCCAGCCCGGGCTATAATTCACCCCTCCACTTT.

The chain carries TRBV30 and TRBJ1-5, with 8 positions matching TRBD1. Trimming removed 5 bases from V and 7 bases from J; junction bases left unmatched: 10. The CDR3 spans 14 residues. Germline V lookup: CDR1 GTSNPN, CDR2 SVGIG (reference sequence). Here the CDR3 DNA reads TGTGCCTGGCAAGGGACAGGTGGACGGCAGCCCCAGCATTTT. Its protein product is CAWQGTGGRQPQHF.

The chain joins TRBV6-5 to TRBJ2-1; 13 nucleotides align to TRBD2. The CDR3 consists of 14 residues. J gave up 9 bases and V 7 bases, and 6 bases lay outside the gene matches. In germline, CDR1 is MNHEY, CDR2 SVGAGI. The CDR3 DNA sequence: TGTGCCAGCACCGGACTAGCGGGGGACGCTGAGCAGTTCTTC. It yields the protein CASTGLAGDAEQFF.